This TCR beta chain was found in a study of response to subunit inactivated influenza vaccine (dated by TCRdb to 2016 to 2019). With respect to the entire study: Deep quantitative T cell receptor repertoire profiling was used in the study to track responses to a trivalent subunit inactivated influenza vaccine.

This clonotype was detected ten times or more. Its recognized antigen is unknown. The sample holds no much larger clone one base away, and base qualities are not on file. Paper-wide results and their limitations: According to the authors, only a limited number of new T cells may be recruited by each seasonal influenza vaccination.

Library preparation was by RT-PCR. Sequencing relied on an Illumina HiSeq 2500. TCRdb redid the processing of the public reads, applying fastp at Q25 and MiXCR, and retained in-frame beta chains. Rows are combined by CDR3 protein, so each entry shows the most common genes and DNA. The sample contains 500,000 or so distinct CDR3 sequences, 16% of them found a single time. 2.5% to 3.5% of the sample goes to the ten largest clones. This receptor was taken from a man aged 45 to 75 who received an inactivated influenza vaccine. Donor details come from another sample of the same person, matched by shared clones. This specimen consisted of CD4+ T cells sorted from PBMCs, obtained roughly 24 months after vaccination.

The CDR3 loop reads CAISQTDKRETQYF. The nucleotide sequence is given as TGTGCCATCAGTCAGACAGACAAGCGCGAGACCCAGTACTTC. This chain is built from TRBV10-3 and TRBJ2-5; the D gene is perhaps TRBD1, from 5 matching bases. Trimming at the junction amounts to 5 bases on V and 5 bases on J, and the germline ends lie 15 bases apart. The germline V gene supplies CDR1 ENHRY and CDR2 SYGVKD. Reading from cysteine to phenylalanine, the CDR3 counts 14 amino acids. The entry retains the CDR3 DNA only, 42 bases that are in frame from base 1.